Listed here are 4 T cell receptor beta chains from one sample, sequenced in a study of beta chain features in type 1 diabetes. Isolated RNA was reverse transcribed in full, so expressed TCRB transcripts were sequenced. Only in-frame clones appear in the TCRdb table, and some are missing; sequencing was by immunoSEQ multiplex PCR. Of 900,000 or so clones in the sample, about a sixth were seen once. The sequencing input was naive CD4+ T cells from blood. All receptors derive from a woman aged 18-29 years in good health.

The rearrangement uses TRBV6-5 and TRBJ2-6; D is unclear. V dropped 7 bases and J dropped 4 bases, with 11 bases sitting between them. The CDR3 length is 14 residues. Germline lookup yields CDR1 MNHEY and CDR2 SVGAGI. The DNA for the CDR3 is TGTGCCAGCATCTCGTCGTTCGGGGCCAACGTCCTGACTTTC. The encoded protein is CASISSFGANVLTF.

The chain combines TRBV2 with TRBJ1-5; no reliable D call. The germline gives CDR1 SNHLY, CDR2 FYNNEI. Trimming removed 8 bases from V and 2 bases from J, with 7 bases in between. The CDR3 loop spans 12 amino acids. CDR3 nucleotide sequence: TGTGCCAGCGGTATAGGCAATCAGCCCCAGCATTTT. Amino acid sequence: CASGIGNQPQHF. Full variable domain (outside the CDR3, taken from reference TRBV2 and TRBJ1-5): EPEVTQTPSHQVTQMGQEVILRCVPISNHLYFYWYRQILGQKVEFLVSFYNNEISEKSEIFDDQFSVERPDGSNFTLKIRSTKLEDSAMYFCASGIGNQPQHFGDGTRLSIL.

This clone has only a few counts. The rearrangement joins TRBV19 to TRBJ1-5; D may be TRBD1 (6 bases). V gave up 6 bases and J gave up 6 bases, with 18 bases separating them. There are 15 residues in the CDR3. Germline loops: CDR1 LNHDA, CDR2 SQIVND (reference sequence). The CDR3 loop reads CASSLDRLLSQPQHF. CDR3 sequence (DNA): TGTGCCAGTAGCCTCGACAGGCTGTTAAGTCAGCCCCAGCATTTT.

The chain uses TRBV2 and TRBJ2-7; a possible D gene is TRBD2 (6 bases). CDR3 length: 13 amino acids. Trimming pared 8 bases from V and 4 bases from J, leaving 15 bases between. Germline CDR1 reads SNHLY; CDR2 reads FYNNEI. The CDR3 DNA reads as TGTGCCAGCGCCAAGGACTACCCTTACGAGCAGTACTTC. Protein product: CASAKDYPYEQYF.